Listed below are T cell receptor beta chains from one sample, sequenced in a study of T cell responses to AZD1222 COVID-19 vaccine. Profiled with immunoSEQ multiplex PCR; TCRdb holds only in-frame clones, not every one. The sample contains 85,000 to 120,000 clones, around 90% of which appear only once. The sample in question was peripheral blood, obtained 28 days after the second AZD1222 dose. Receptors were obtained from an adult who received the AZD1222 COVID-19 vaccine. Each CDR3 is given with its conserved first and last residue. D genes are given only for firm matches. A clone size is listed for some rows: how often the clone was seen (once, few, many), or a class if it is expanded.

v_call,j_call,clone_size,d_call,cdr3_nt,cdr3_aa
TRBV7-9,TRBJ2-7,-,TRBD2,TGTGCCAGCAGCTTAGCGCCGGTAGCGGGGGGGCCATGCGAGCAGTACTTC,CASSLAPVAGGPCEQYF
TRBV10-3,TRBJ2-7,-,TRBD1,TGTGCCATCTCCGGGACAGGAGGGGCCTACGAGCAGTACTTC,CAISGTGGAYEQYF
TRBV14,TRBJ2-5,-,TRBD2,TGTGCCAGCAGCCAAGACGGGGGGACGACGCAAGAGACCCAGTACTTC,CASSQDGGTTQETQYF
TRBV9,TRBJ2-3,-,TRBD1,TGTGCCAGCAGCCCCGGGACAGGGGAAGATACGCAGTATTTT,CASSPGTGEDTQYF
TRBV19,TRBJ1-1,-,-,TGTGCCAGTAGTATAGAGTCGCGGGGGGTAATGAACACTGAAGCTTTCTTT,CASSIESRGVMNTEAFF
TRBV19,TRBJ1-6,-,-,TGTGCCAGTAGGCCGGGACCGAACCCGATCACCCTCCACTTT,CASRPGPNPITLHF
TRBV7-8,TRBJ1-1,-,-,TGTGCCAGCAGCTCATACAGGGCCTCCACTGAAGCTTTCTTT,CASSSYRASTEAFF
TRBV9,TRBJ2-1,-,TRBD2,TGTGCCAGCAGCGCCAAGACTAGCGGGGGAGACAATGAGCAGTTCTTC,CASSAKTSGGDNEQFF
TRBV19,TRBJ1-1,-,-,TGTGCCAGTAGTAGCCGCAGTAGGGTCAGCACTGAAGCTTTCTTT,CASSSRSRVSTEAFF
TRBV6-5,TRBJ1-2,-,-,TGTGCCAGCAGTTACCGGGGGACTATCTATGGCTACACCTTC,CASSYRGTIYGYTF
TRBV11-3,TRBJ1-2,-,TRBD1,TGTGCCAGCAGCTTAGTAGGACAGGGGGCTGCTAACTATGGCTACACCTTC,CASSLVGQGAANYGYTF
TRBV5-5,TRBJ1-2,-,TRBD1,TGTGCCAGCAGCTTGTTGGTGGGGACGGGACAGGGGAGCGATGGCTACACCTTC,CASSLLVGTGQGSDGYTF
TRBV3-1/TRBV3-2,TRBJ1-4,once,-,TGTGCCAGCAGCGCCGGAGGGGGGCAGGCGAGCCCACTGTTTTTT,CASSAGGGQASPLFF
TRBV2,TRBJ1-4,-,-,TGTGCCAGCCGAGTCCCCGGCCGAACCCCTGGGGAAAAACTGTTTTTT,CASRVPGRTPGEKLFF
TRBV7-9,TRBJ1-2,-,TRBD1,TGTGCCAGCAGCCACGACCCAACAGGGGTTTATGGCTACACCTTC,CASSHDPTGVYGYTF
TRBV6-5,TRBJ2-3,-,TRBD2,TGTGCCAGCAGTTTGGGACTAGCGGGCCCCCCCGGTACGCAGTATTTT,CASSLGLAGPPGTQYF
TRBV7-3,TRBJ2-6,-,-,TGTGCCAGCAGCTCATCAGGCTCTGGGGCCAACGTCCTGACTTTC,CASSSSGSGANVLTF
TRBV19,TRBJ2-4,-,-,TGTGCCAGTAGATGGGGTGGTGCTGGCAAAAACATTCAGTACTTC,CASRWGGAGKNIQYF
TRBV6-2/TRBV6-3,TRBJ1-6,-,-,TGTGCCAGCAGTTCCCGTCGAGGCGGGCGCGGACATAATTCACCCCTCCACTTT,CASSSRRGGRGHNSPLHF
TRBV7-2,TRBJ1-2,-,TRBD1,TGTGCCAGCAGCCAACAGGGGTGGGGTAACTATGGCTACACCTTC,CASSQQGWGNYGYTF
TRBV6-2/TRBV6-3,TRBJ1-5,-,-,TGTGCCAGCAGTTACTCGGCTGGGCCCCAGCATTTT,CASSYSAGPQHF
TRBV9,TRBJ2-3,-,TRBD2,TGTGCCAGCAGCGTACTTTGGCGGGGGACAGATACGCAGTATTTT,CASSVLWRGTDTQYF
TRBV4-2,TRBJ1-2,-,-,TGTGCCAGCAGCCAAGATGGTCAGGGGAGAGGAGGCTACACCTTC,CASSQDGQGRGGYTF
TRBV7-8,TRBJ2-2,-,-,TGTGCCAGCAGCTTAGAACGGACACTCGCCGGGGAGCTGTTTTTT,CASSLERTLAGELFF
TRBV9,TRBJ1-6,-,-,TGTGCCAGCAGCGTAGCAGGGGCAGAGTATAATTCACCCCTCCACTTT,CASSVAGAEYNSPLHF
TRBV4-1,TRBJ2-7,-,-,TGCGCCAGCAGCCAAGATCCCGGGACTCGTACCTACGAGCAGTACTTC,CASSQDPGTRTYEQYF
TRBV27,TRBJ2-1,-,-,TGTGCCAGCAGTCTTAGCGGTTCAAGCTCCTACAATGAGCAGTTCTTC,CASSLSGSSSYNEQFF
TRBV2,TRBJ2-1,-,-,TGTGCCAGCATCACTTACAATGAGCAGTTCTTC,CASITYNEQFF
TRBV18,TRBJ1-2,-,TRBD1,TGTGCCAGCTCACCTCAGACAGGGGAGGGCTATGGCTACACCTTC,CASSPQTGEGYGYTF
TRBV28,TRBJ1-2,-,-,TGTGCCACGTTGGGGTCGTCAGGGAGGGTCTATGGCTACACCTTC,CATLGSSGRVYGYTF
TRBV4-1,TRBJ1-5,-,-,TGCGCCAGCAGCCAGCTCCGGGACGGGTACAATCAGCCCCAGCATTTT,CASSQLRDGYNQPQHF
TRBV18,TRBJ1-2,-,-,TGTGCCAGCTCACAAACAGGGTCCACGTCTAACTATGGCTACACCTTC,CASSQTGSTSNYGYTF
TRBV6-5,TRBJ2-7,-,-,TGTGCCAGCAGCCCATCAGTGGGGGTTACAGCGCAGTACTTC,CASSPSVGVTAQYF
TRBV15,TRBJ1-2,-,-,TGTGCCACCACCCCCCGCTTTGTAAAGAGCACTAACTATGGCTACACCTTC,CATTPRFVKSTNYGYTF
TRBV3-1/TRBV3-2,TRBJ2-3,-,TRBD2,TGTGCCAGCAGCCAAATGTCGGGGGGGAGGACAGATACGCAGTATTTT,CASSQMSGGRTDTQYF
TRBV12-3/TRBV12-4,TRBJ1-1,-,TRBD1,TGTGCCAGCAGTCCCGGGACAGGGGTGTCGGCTTTCTTT,CASSPGTGVSAFF
TRBV7-8,TRBJ1-3,once,-,TGTGCCAGCAGCTTAAACAGGGCTGGAAACACCATATATTTT,CASSLNRAGNTIYF
TRBV3-1/TRBV3-2,TRBJ2-7,-,TRBD2,TGTGCCAGCAACGGGGGGACTAGCGACGAGCAGTACTTC,CASNGGTSDEQYF
TRBV10-3,TRBJ2-1,-,TRBD2,TGTGCCACCAGGGATAGCGGGGGGCCCGTCAATGAGCAGTTCTTC,CATRDSGGPVNEQFF
TRBV9,TRBJ1-1,-,-,TGTGCCAGCAGCCCAGACCCGGGCTATCTAACTGAAGCTTTCTTT,CASSPDPGYLTEAFF
TRBV5-1,TRBJ2-1,-,TRBD1,TGCGCCAGCAGCTTGACCCCGGGACAGGGGAAGAAGTTAGAGCAGTTCTTC,CASSLTPGQGKKLEQFF
TRBV12-3/TRBV12-4,TRBJ1-2,-,-,TGTGCCAGCAGTTTTGTAGCCAACTATGGCTACACCTTC,CASSFVANYGYTF
TRBV27,TRBJ2-7,-,-,TGTGCCACCCACAGCGGAATACGATCCTACGAGCAGTACTTC,CATHSGIRSYEQYF
TRBV7-9,TRBJ1-1,-,-,TGTGCCAGCAGCTTCGACTCCGAAGCTTTCTTT,CASSFDSEAFF
TRBV7-8,TRBJ1-5,-,-,TGTGCCAGCAGCTTAGCGCCGCAGCTCAATCAGCCCCAGCATTTT,CASSLAPQLNQPQHF
TRBV9,TRBJ1-2,once,-,TGTGCCAGCAGCGTAGTGAGGGAAGCCAATGGCTACACCTTC,CASSVVREANGYTF
TRBV13,TRBJ1-3,-,-,TGTGCCAGCAGCCCAAAGCTCCGGGACATTGGAAACACCATATATTTT,CASSPKLRDIGNTIYF